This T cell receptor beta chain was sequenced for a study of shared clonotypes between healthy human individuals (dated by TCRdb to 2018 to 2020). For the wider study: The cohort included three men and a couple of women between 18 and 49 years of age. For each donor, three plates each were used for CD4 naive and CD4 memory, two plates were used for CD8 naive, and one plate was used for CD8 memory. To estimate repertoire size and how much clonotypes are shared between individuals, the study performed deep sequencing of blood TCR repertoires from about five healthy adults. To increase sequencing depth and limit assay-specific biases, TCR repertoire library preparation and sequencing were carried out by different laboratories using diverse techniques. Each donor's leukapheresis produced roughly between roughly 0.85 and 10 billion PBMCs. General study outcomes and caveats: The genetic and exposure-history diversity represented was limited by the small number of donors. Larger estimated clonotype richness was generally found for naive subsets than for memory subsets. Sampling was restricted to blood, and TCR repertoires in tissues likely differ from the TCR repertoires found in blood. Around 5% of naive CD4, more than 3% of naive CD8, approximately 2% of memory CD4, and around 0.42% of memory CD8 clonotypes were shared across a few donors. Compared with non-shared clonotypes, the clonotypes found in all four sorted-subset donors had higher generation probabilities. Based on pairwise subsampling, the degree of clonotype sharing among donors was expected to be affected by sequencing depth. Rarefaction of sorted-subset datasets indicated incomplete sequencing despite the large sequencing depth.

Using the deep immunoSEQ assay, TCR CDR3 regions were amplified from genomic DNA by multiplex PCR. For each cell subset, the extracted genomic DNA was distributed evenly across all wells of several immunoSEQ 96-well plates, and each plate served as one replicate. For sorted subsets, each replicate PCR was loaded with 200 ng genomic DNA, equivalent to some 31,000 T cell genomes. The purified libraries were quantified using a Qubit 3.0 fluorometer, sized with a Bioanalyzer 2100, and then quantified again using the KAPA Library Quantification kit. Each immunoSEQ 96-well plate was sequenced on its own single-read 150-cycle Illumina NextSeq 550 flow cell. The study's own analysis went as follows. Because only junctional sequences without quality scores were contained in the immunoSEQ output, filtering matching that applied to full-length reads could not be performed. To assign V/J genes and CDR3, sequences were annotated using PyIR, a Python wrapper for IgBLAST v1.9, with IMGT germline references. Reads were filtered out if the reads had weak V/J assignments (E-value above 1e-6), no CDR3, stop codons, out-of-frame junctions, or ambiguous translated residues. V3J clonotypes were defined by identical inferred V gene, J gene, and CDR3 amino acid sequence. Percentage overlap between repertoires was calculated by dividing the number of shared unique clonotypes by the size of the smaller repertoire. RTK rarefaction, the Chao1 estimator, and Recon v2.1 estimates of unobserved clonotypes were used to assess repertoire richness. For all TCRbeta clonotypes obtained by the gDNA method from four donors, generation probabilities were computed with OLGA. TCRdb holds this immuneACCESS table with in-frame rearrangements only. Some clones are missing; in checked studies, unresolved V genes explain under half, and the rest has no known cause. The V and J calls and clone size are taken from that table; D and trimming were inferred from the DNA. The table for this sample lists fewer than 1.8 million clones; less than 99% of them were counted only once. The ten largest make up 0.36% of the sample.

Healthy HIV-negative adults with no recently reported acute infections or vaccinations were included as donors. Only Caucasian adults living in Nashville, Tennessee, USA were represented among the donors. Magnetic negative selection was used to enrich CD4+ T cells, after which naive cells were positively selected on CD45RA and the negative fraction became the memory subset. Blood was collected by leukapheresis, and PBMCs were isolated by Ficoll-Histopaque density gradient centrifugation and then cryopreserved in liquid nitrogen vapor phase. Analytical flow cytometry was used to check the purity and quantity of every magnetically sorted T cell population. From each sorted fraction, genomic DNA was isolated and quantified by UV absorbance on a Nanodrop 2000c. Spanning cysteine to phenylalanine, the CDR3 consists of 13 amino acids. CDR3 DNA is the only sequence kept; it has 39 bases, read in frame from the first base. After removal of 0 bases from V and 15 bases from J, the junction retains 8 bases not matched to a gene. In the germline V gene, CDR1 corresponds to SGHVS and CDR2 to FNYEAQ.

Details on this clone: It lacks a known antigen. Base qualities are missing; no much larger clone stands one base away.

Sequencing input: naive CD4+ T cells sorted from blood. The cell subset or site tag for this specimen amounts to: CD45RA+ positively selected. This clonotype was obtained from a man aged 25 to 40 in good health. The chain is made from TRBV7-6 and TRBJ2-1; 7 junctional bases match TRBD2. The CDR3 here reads CASSLAPGLIGFF. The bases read TGTGCCAGCAGCTTAGCACCGGGACTAATCGGGTTCTTC. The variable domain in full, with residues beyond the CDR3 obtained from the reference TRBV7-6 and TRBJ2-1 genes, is GAGVSQSPRYKVTKRGQDVALRCDPISGHVSLYWYRQALGQGPEFLTYFNYEAQQDKSGLPNDRFSAERPEGSISTLTIQRTEQRDSAMYRCASSLAPGLIGFFGPGTRLTVL.